This TCR beta chain was observed in a study of blood T cell repertoires in COVID-19. Overall study: Sample material is recorded as cDNA or gDNA derived from T cells, B-cell-depleted T cells, or PBMCs.

Germline CDR1 SGHTA, CDR2 FQGNSA. This CDR3 is built from 14 residues. Clones were sequenced by immunoSEQ multiplex PCR, and TCRdb holds only the in-frame ones, with some missing. Altogether around 30,000 clones are present, roughly 84% being singletons, with the ten largest covering around 15%. As regards this clone: At one boundary the junction diverges from the germline segment, which might be a read error.

The V and J genes are TRBV7-2 and TRBJ2-1; the match to TRBD2 covers 15 bases. The specimen was peripheral blood. The TCR originated in a man between 60 and 75 years old with active COVID-19. The CDR3: CASSLGTSGGAWVF. As DNA, the CDR3 is TGTGCCAGCAGCTTAGGGACTAGCGGGGGGGCTTGGGTCTTC.